The 3 T cell receptor beta chains given below trace back to one sample, sequenced in a study of CD8 T cells in Susac syndrome. It was with random hexamers that roughly 0.45 to 1 ug RNA was reverse transcribed. Each CDR3 protein gets one entry after TCRdb re-called the immunoSEQ multiplex PCR reads with MiXCR. Found here are 120,000 or so distinct CDR3 sequences, about 95% of them singletons; the top ten hold about 0.098%. The sequencing sample was made of CD4+ T cells from PBMCs. All receptors come from a human donor in good health.

This clonotype was counted a single time. This rearrangement joins TRBV30 to TRBJ2-3; no clear D gene. V lost 3 bases to trimming and J lost 0 bases, with 10 bases between them. CDR1 is GTSNPN, CDR2 SVGIG, per germline (reference sequence). This CDR3 comprises 14 residues. The DNA for the CDR3 is TGTGCCTGGAGAGGTGGGCCTAGCACAGATACGCAGTATTTT. Translated, it gives CAWRGGPSTDTQYF. Together with reference TRBV30 and TRBJ2-3, the CDR3 gives the full variable domain: SQTIHQWPATLVQPVGSPLSLECTVEGTSNPNLYWYRQAAGRGLQLLFYSVGIGQISSEVPQNLSASRPQDRQFILSSKKLLLSDSGFYLCAWRGGPSTDTQYFGPGTRLTVL.

The rearrangement joins TRBV18 to TRBJ2-2; D gene ambiguous. V gave up 6 bases and J gave up 5 bases, with 10 bases separating them. This CDR3 is built from 13 residues. Germline V gene data show CDR1 as KGHSH and CDR2 as LQKENI. The CDR3: CASSSIGTGELFF. CDR3 nucleotides: TGTGCCAGCTCTTCCATCGGAACCGGGGAGCTGTTTTTT.

The chain couples TRBV5-1 to TRBJ2-7, with no clear D. V was pared by 1 base and J by 6 bases, with 17 bases between. The CDR3 extends over 15 amino acids. Germline V gene lookup returns CDR1 SGHRS and CDR2 YFSETQ. This CDR3 is CASSLNSFKSGEQYF. The CDR3 DNA follows: TGCGCCAGCAGCTTGAATAGCTTTAAATCTGGCGAGCAGTACTTC.